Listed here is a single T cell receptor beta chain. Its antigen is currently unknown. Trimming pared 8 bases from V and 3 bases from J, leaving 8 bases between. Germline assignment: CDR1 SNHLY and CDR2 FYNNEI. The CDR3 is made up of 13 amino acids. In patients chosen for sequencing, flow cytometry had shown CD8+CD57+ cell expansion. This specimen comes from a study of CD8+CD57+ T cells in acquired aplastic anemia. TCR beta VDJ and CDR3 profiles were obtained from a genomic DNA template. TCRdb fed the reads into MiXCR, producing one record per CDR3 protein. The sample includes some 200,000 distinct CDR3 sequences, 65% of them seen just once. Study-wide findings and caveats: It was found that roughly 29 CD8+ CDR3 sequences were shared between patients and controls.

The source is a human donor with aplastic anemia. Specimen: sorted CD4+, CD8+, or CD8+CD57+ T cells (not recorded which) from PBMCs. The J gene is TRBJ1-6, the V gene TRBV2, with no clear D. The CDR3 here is CASHEDYNSPLHF. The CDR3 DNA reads TGTGCCAGCCACGAGGACTATAATTCACCCCTCCACTTT.